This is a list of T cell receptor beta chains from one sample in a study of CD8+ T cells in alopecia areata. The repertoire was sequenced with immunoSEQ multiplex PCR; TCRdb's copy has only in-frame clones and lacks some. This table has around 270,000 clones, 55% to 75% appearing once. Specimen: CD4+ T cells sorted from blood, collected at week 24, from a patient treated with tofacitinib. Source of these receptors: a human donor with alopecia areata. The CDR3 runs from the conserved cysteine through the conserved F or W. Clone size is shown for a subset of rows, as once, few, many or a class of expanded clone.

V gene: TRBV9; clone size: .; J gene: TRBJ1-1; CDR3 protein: CASSVAVGYNTEAFF
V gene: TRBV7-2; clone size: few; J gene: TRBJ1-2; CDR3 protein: CASSSRDKRYGYTF
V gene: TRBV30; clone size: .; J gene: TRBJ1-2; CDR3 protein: CAWSGQGNYGYTF
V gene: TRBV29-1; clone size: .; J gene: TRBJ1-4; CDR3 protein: CSVQQGIREKLFF
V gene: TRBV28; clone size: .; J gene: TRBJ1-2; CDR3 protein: CASRPNPGQGAYGYTF
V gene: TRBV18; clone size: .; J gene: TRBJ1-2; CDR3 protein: CASSPDRGQGYGYTF
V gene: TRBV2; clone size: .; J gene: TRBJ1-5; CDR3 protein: CASPRGRTGRQPQHF
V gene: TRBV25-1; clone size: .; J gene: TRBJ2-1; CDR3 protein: CASTEEGLVFGEQFF
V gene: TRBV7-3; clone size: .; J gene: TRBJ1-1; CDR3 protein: CASSKSPGEGAFF
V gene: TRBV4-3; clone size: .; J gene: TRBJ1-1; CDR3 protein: CASSQGGQGRAEAFF
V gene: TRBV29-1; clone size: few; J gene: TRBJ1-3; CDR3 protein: CSGVSSGNTIYF
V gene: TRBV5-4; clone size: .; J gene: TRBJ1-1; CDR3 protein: CASSTPKAGLGNTEAFF
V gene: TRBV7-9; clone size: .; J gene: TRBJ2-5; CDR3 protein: CASSQSDSTEYF
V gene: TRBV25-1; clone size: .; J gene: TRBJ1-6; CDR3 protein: CASSAGDSPLHF
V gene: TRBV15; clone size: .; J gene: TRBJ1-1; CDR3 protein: CATSREKNTEAFF
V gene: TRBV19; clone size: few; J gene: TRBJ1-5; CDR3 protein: CASRSAGGDQPQHF
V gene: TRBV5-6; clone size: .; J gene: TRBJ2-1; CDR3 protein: CASSLLDEQFF
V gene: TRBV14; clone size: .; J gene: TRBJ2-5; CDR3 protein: CASSQVGLADQETQYF
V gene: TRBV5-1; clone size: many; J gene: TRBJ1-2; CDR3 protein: CASSLDSYGYTF
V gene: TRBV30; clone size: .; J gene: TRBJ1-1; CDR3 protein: CAWGGTRMNTEAFF
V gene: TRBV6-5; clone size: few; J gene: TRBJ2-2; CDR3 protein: CASSYRENTGELFF
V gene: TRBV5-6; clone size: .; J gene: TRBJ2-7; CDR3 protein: CASGINRDGGQYF
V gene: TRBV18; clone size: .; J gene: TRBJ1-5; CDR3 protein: CASSPDGQGNQPQHF
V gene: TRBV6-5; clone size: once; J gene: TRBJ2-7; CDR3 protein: CASGLSFGGAGEQYF
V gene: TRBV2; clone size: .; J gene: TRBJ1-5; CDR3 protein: CASGGQRPQHF
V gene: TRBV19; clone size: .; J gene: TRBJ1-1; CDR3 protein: CASTLGQVVTEAFF
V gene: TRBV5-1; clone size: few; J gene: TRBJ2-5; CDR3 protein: CASSLAAGGQETQYF
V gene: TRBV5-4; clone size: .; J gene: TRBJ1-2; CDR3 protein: CASSPAGRERYGYTF
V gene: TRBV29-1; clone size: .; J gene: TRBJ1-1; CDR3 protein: CSVDRGLGTEAFF
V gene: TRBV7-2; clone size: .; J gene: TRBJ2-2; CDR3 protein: CASSLQLQRGGGELFF
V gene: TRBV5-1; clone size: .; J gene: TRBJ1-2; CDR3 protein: CASSVTTGTDYGYTF
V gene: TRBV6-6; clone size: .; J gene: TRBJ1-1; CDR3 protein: CASSRTEAFF
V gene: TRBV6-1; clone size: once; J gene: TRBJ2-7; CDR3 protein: CASTLPGRYEQYF
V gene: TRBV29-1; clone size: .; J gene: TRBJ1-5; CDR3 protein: CSARQGNQPQHF
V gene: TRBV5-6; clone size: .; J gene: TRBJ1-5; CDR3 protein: CASGDSGLAQPQHF
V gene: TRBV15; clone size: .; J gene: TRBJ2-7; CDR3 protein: CATSRDRGGGSYEQYF
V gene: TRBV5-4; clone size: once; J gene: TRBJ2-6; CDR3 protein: CASSLLLRGSGANVLTF
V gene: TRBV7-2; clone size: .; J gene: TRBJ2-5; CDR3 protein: CASRNRGEEETQYF
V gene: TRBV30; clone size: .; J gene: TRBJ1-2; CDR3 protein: CAWRGQSYGYTF
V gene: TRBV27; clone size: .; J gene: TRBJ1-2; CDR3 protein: CASSPLSRGPPLGYTF
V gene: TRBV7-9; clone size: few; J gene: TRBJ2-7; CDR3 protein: CASSLSSNSYEQYF
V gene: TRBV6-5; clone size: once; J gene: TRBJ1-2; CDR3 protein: CASSLQGNYGYTF
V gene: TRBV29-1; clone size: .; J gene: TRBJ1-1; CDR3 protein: CSAPRGTEAFF
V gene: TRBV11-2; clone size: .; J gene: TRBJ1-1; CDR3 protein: CASSWNGGGVNTEAFF
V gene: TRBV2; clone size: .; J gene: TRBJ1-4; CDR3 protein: CASSGNRGINEKLFF
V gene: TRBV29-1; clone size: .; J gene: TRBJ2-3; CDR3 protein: CSVDEGVGTDTQYF
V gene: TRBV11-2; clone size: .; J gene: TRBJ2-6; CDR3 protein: CASTTDAGANVLTF
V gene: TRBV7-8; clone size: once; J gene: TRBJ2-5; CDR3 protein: CASSPRRLAGEETQYF
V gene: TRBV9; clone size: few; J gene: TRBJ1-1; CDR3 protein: CASSVTRGSTEAFF
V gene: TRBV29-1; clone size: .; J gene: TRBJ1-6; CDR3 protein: CSVEVARGNSPLHF
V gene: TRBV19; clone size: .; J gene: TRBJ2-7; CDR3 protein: CASSPGTRYEQYF
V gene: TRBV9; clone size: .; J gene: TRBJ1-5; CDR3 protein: CASSQGRGLGQPQHF
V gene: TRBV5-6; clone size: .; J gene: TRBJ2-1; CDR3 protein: CASSFRRNEQFF
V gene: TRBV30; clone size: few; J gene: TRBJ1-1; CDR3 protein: CAWSKLKRTEAFF
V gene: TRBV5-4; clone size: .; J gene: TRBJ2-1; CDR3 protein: CASSRDRYGEQFF
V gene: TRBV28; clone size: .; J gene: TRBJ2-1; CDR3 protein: CASSLGLPGLNEQFF
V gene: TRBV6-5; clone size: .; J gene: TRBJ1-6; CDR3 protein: CASTKQADYSPLHF
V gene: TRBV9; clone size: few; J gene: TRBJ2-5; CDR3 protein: CASSVEPVMETQYF
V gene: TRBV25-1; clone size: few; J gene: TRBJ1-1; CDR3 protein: CASTPTGMVNTEAFF